This T cell receptor (beta chain) comes out of a study of T-cell reconstitution after alpha-beta-depleted transplantation in children. The CDR3 is made up of 19 amino acids. From germline, CDR1 is MNHNS and CDR2 SASEGT. V dropped 5 bases and J dropped 3; count of bases not matched to a gene: 16. Unique molecular identifiers were used to barcode this TCRbeta library. TCRdb analysed the PCR reads with MiXCR anew, one entry per CDR3 protein. The sample carries 350,000 to 400,000 distinct CDR3 sequences, 20% recorded once. The sequence was collected from a human donor who donated a stem cell graft to a child with acute myeloid leukemia. Source: PBMCs from the stem cell graft donor, taken from the stem cell graft. This chain connects TRBV6-1 to TRBJ2-3; 11 nucleotides match TRBD1. The CDR3 here is CASSLGTGGARKPTDTQYF. CDR3 sequence (DNA): TGTGCCAGCAGTCTGGGGACAGGGGGTGCGCGGAAGCCAACAGATACGCAGTATTTT.